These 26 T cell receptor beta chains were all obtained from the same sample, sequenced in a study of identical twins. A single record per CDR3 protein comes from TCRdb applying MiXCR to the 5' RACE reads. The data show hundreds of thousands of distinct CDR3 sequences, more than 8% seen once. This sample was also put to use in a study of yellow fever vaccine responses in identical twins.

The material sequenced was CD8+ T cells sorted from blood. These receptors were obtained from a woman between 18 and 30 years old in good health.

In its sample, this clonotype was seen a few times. The CDR3 coding sequence is TGCGCCAGCAGCTTGGAGGATAGAGGGCCTGAAGCTTTCTTT. Translation gives CASSLEDRGPEAFF. The chain couples TRBV5-1 to TRBJ1-1; D call uncertain. CDR1 and CDR2 from the germline V gene are SGHRS and YFSETQ. Trimming removed 0 bases from V and 6 bases from J, with 12 bases in between. The CDR3 spans 14 residues.

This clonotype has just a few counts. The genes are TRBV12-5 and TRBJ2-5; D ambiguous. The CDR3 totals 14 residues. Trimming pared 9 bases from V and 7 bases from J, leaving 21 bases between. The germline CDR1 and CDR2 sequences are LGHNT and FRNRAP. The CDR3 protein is CASRGDGDWATQYF. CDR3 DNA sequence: TGTGCTAGCCGAGGCGATGGGGATTGGGCGACCCAGTACTTC.

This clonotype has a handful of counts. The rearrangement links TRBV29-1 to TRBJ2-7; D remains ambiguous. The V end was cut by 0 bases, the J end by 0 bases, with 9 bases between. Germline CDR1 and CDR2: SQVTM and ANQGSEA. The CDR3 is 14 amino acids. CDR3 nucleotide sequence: TGCAGCGTTGAAGAAAGGGCAGACTCCTACGAGCAGTACTTC. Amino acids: CSVEERADSYEQYF.

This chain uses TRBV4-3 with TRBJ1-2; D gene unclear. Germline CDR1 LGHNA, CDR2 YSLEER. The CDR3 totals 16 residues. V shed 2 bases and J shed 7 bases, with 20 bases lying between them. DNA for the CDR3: TGCGCCAGCAGCCAATACATCGGGATTAATGATAGTGGCTACACCTTC. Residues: CASSQYIGINDSGYTF.

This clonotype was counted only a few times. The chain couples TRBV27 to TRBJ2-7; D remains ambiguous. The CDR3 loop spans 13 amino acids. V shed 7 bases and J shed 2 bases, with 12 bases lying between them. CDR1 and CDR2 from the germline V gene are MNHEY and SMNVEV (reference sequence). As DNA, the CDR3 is TGTGCCAGCAAGGACGGCCGCACCTACGAGCAGTACTTC. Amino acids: CASKDGRTYEQYF.

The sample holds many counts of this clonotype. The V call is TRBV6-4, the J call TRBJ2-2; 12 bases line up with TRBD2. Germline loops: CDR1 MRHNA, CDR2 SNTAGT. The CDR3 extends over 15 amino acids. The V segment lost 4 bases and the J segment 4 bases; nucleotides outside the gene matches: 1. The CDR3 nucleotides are TGTGCCAGCAGTGCTAGCGGGGGGGCCACCGGGGAGCTGTTTTTT. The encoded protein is CASSASGGATGELFF.

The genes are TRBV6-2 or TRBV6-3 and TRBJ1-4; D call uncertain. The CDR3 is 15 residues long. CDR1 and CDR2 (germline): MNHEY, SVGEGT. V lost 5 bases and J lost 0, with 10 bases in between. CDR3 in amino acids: CASSTPDATNEKLFF. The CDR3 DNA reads TGTGCCAGCAGTACGCCGGACGCAACTAATGAAAAACTGTTTTTT.

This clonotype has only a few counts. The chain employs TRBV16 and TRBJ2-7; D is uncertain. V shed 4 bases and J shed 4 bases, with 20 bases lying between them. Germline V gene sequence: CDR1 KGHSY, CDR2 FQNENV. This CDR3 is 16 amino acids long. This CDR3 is CASSLLDKAQPYEQYF. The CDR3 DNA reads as TGTGCCAGCAGCCTACTCGACAAGGCGCAACCGTACGAGCAGTACTTC.

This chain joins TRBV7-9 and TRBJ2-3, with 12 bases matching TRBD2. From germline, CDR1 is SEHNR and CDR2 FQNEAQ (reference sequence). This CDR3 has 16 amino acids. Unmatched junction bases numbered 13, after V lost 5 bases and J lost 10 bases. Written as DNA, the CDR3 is TGTGCCAGCAGCCCCCCCCTAGCGGGGGGGGCGCAGGCGCAGTATTTT. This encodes CASSPPLAGGAQAQYF.

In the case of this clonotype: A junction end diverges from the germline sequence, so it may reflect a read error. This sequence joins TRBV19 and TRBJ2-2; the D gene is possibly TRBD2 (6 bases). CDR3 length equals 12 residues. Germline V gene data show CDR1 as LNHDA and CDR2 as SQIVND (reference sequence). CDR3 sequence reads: CASCILAGELFF. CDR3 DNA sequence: TGTGCCAGTTGTATCCTAGCGGGGGAGCTGTTTTTT.

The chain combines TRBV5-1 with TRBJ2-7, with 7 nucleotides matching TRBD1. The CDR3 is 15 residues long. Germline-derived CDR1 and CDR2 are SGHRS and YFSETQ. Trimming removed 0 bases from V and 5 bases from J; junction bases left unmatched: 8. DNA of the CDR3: TGCGCCAGCAGCTTGGAGAACAGGGGTATCAACGAGCAGTACTTC. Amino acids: CASSLENRGINEQYF.

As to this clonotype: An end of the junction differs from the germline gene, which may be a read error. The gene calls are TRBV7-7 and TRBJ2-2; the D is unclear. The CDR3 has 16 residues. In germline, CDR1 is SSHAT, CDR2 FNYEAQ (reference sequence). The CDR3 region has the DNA TGTGCTAGCAGCCCAAGGACGGTCGCGAACACCGGGGAGCTGTTTTTT. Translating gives CASSPRTVANTGELFF.

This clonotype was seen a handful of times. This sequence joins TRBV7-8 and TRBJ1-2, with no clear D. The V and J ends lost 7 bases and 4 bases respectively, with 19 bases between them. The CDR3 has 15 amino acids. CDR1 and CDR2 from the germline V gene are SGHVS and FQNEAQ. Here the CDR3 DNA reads TGTGCCAGCATGCTTACCGAGGGAGGGCCCTATGGCTACACCTTC. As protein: CASMLTEGGPYGYTF.

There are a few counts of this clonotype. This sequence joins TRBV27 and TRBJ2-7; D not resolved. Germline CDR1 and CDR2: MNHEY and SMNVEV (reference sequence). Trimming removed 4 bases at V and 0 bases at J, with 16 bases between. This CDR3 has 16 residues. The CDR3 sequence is CASSSRTDFGSYEQYF. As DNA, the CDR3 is TGTGCCAGCAGTTCCCGGACCGATTTTGGCTCCTACGAGCAGTACTTC.

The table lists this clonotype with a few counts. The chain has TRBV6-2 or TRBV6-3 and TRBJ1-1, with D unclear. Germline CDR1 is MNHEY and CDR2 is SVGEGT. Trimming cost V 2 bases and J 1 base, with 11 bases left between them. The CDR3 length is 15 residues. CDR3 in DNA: TGTGCCAGCAGTTACGGAACCCTGTCGAACACTGAAGCTTTCTTT. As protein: CASSYGTLSNTEAFF.

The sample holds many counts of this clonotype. The CDR3 coding sequence is TGTGCCAGCAGCACCCCCAGTTACAATGAGCAGTTCTTC. Amino acids: CASSTPSYNEQFF. The chain carries TRBV7-9 and TRBJ2-1, with D unclear. The CDR3 covers 13 residues. V shed 5 bases and J shed 4 bases, with 9 bases lying between them. Germline V lookup: CDR1 SEHNR, CDR2 FQNEAQ (reference sequence).

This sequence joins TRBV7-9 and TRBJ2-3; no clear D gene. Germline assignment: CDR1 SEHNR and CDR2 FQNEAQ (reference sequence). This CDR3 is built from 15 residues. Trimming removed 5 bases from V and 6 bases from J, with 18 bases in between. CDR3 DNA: TGTGCCAGCAGCCCAGTGTTGCACTCCACGGATACGCAGTATTTT. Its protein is CASSPVLHSTDTQYF.

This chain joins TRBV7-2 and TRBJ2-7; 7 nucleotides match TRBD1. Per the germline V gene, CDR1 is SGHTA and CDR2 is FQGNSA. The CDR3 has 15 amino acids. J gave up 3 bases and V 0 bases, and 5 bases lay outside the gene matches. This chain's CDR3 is CASSLAGQALYEQYF. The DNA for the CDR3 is TGTGCCAGCAGCTTAGCAGGACAGGCTCTCTACGAGCAGTACTTC.

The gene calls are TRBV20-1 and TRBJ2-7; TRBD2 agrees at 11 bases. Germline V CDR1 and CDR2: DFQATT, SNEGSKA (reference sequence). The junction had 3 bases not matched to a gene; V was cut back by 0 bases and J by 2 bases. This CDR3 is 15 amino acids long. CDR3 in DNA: TGCAGTGCTAGAGAATTAGCGGGAGGGACCTACGAGCAGTACTTC. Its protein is CSARELAGGTYEQYF.

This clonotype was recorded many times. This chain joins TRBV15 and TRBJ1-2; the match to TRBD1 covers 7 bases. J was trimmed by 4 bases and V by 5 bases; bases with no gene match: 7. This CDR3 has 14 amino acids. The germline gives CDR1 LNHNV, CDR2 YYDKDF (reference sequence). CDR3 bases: TGTGCCACCAGCGGCCTTGACAGGGTCTATGGCTACACCTTC. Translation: CATSGLDRVYGYTF. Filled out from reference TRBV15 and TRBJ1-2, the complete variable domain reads DAMVIQNPRYQVTQFGKPVTLSCSQTLNHNVMYWYQQKSSQAPKLLFHYYDKDFNNEADTPDNFQSRRPNTSFCFLDIRSPGLGDTAMYLCATSGLDRVYGYTFGSGTRLTVV.

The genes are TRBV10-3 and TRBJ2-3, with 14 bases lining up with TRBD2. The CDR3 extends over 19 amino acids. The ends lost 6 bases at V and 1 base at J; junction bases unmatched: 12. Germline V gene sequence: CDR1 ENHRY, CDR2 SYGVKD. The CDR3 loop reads CAISGPGLAGVLGTDTQYF. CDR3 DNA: TGTGCCATCAGCGGCCCGGGACTAGCGGGAGTTTTGGGCACAGATACGCAGTATTTT.

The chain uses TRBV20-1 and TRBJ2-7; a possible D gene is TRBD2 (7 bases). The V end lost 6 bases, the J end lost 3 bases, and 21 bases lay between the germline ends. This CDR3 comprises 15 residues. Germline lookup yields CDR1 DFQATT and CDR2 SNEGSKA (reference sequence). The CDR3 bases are TGCAGTGCATTCGGGGGCCGGGGGGCGAACTACGAGCAGTACTTC. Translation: CSAFGGRGANYEQYF.

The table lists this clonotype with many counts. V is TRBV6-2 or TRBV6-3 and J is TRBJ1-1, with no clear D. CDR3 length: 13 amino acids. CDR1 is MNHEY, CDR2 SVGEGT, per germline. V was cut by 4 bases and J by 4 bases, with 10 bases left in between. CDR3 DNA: TGTGCCAGCAGTTTTATCTGGGCCACTGAAGCTTTCTTT. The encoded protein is CASSFIWATEAFF.

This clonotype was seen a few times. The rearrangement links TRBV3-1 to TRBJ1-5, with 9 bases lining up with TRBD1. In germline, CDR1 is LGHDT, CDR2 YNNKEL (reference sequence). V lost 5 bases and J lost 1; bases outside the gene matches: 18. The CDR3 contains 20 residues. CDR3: CASSFQAPGQGQSSNQPQHF. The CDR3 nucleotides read TGTGCCAGCAGCTTCCAAGCTCCGGGACAGGGTCAATCAAGCAATCAGCCCCAGCATTTT.

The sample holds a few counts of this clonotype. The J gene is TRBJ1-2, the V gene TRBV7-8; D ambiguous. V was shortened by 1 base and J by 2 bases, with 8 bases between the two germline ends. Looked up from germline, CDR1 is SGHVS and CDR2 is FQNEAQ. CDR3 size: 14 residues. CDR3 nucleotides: TGTGCCAGCAGCTTAGAGGTTGGGAACTATGGCTACACCTTC. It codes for CASSLEVGNYGYTF.

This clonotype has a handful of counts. The CDR3 DNA is TGTGCCAGCAGCCTGGGGCCCTCGACAACTAATGAAAAACTGTTTTTT. Its protein product is CASSLGPSTTNEKLFF. This chain joins TRBV4-2 and TRBJ1-4, with D possibly TRBD1 on 5 matching bases. The CDR3 is made up of 16 amino acids. Trimming took 4 bases from V and 0 from J, leaving 12 bases between them. The germline CDR1 and CDR2 sequences are LGHNA and YNFKEQ.